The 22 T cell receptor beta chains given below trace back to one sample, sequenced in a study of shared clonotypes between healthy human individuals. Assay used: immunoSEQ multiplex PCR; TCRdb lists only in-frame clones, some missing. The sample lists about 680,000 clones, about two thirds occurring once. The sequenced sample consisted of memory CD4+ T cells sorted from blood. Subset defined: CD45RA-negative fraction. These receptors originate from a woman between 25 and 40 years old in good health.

CDR3 amino acids: CASSYSGRGTGELFF. For the CDR3, the DNA is TGTGCCAGCAGTTATTCGGGTAGGGGCACCGGGGAGCTGTTTTTT. The V gene is TRBV6-5, the J gene TRBJ2-2, with D tentatively TRBD1 (5 bases). The germline V gene has CDR1 MNHEY and CDR2 SVGAGI. The CDR3 totals 15 residues. The ends were cut back, 3 bases at V and 4 bases at J, with 12 bases in the middle.

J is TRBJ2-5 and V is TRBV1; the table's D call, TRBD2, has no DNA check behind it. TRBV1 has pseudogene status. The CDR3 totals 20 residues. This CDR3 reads CTRGTSGKKRKVLKRETQYF. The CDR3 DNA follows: TGCACCAGGGGGACTAGCGGGAAAAAGAGGAAAGTACTAAAGAGGGAGACCCAGTACTTC.

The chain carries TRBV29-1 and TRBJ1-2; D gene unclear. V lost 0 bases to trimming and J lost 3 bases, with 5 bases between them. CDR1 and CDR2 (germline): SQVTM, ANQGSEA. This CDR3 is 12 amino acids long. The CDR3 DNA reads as TGCAGCGTTGAAGACAGCTACTATGGCTACACCTTC. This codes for CSVEDSYYGYTF.

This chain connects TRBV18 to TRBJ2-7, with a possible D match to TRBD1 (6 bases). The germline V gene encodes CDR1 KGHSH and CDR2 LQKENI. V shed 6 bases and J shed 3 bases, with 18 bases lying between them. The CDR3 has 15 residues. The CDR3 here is CASSPTGTLIYEQYF. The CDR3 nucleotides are TGTGCCAGCTCCCCCACCGGGACACTGATCTACGAGCAGTACTTC.

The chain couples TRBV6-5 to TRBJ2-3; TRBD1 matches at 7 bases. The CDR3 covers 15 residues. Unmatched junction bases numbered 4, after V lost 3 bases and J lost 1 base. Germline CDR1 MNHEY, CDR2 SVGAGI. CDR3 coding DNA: TGTGCCAGCAGTTATCCCGGACAGGGCACAGATACGCAGTATTTT. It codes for CASSYPGQGTDTQYF.

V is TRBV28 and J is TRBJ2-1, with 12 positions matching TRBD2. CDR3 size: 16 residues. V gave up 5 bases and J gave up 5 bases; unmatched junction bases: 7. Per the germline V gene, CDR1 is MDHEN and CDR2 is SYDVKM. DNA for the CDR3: TGTGCCAGCAGTCTACAGACTAGCGGGGGAAACAATGAGCAGTTCTTC. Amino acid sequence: CASSLQTSGGNNEQFF.

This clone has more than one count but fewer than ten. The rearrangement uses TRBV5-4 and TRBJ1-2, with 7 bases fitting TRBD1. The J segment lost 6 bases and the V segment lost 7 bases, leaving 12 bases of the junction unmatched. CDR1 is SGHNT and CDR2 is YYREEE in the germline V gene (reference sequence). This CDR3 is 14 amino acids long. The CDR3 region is CASYYTGVSDGYTF. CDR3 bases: TGTGCCAGCTACTACACAGGGGTTTCGGATGGCTACACCTTC.

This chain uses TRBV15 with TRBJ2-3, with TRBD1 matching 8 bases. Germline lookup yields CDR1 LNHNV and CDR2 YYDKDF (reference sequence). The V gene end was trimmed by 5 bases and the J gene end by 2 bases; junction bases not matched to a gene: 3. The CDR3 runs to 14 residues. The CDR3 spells CATSVGQATDTQYF. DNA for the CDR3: TGTGCCACCAGCGTGGGACAGGCCACAGATACGCAGTATTTT.

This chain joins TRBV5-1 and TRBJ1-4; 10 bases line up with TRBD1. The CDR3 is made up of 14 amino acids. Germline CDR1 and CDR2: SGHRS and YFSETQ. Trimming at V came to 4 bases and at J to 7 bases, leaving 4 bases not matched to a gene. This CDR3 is CASSAGTGAEKLFF. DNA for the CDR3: TGCGCCAGCAGCGCCGGGACAGGGGCTGAAAAACTGTTTTTT. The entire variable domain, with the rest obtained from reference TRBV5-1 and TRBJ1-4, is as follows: KAGVTQTPRYLIKTRGQQVTLSCSPISGHRSVSWYQQTPGQGLQFLFEYFSETQRNKGNFPGRFSGRQFSNSRSEMNVSTLELGDSALYLCASSAGTGAEKLFFGSGTQLSVL.

The CDR3 DNA is TGTGCCATCAGTCGCCTAGCGGGAGTAACAGATACGCAGTATTTT. This encodes CAISRLAGVTDTQYF. The chain is built from TRBV10-3 and TRBJ2-3, with TRBD2 identical over 10 bases. This CDR3 spans 15 amino acids. Trimming removed 5 bases from V and 3 bases from J; junction bases left unmatched: 5. Germline V gene sequence: CDR1 ENHRY, CDR2 SYGVKD.

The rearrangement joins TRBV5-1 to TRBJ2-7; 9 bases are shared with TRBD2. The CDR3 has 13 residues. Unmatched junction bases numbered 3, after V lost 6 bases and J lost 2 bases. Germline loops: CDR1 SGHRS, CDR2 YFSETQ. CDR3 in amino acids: CASTASGTYEQYF. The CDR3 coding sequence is TGCGCCAGCACTGCTAGCGGGACCTACGAGCAGTACTTC.

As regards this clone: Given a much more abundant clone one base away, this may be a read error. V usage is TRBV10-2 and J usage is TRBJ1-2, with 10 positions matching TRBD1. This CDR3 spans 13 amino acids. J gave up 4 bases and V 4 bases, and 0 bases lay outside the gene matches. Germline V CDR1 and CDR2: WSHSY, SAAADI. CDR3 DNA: TGCGCCAGCAGTGGGACAGGGGGCTATGGCTACACCTTC. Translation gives CASSGTGGYGYTF.

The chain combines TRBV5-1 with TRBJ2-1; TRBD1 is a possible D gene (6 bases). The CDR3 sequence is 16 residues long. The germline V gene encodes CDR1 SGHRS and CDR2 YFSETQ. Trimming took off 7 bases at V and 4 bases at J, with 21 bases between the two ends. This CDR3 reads CASRNLGDTLYNEQFF. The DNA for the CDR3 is TGCGCCAGCCGCAATCTGGGGGACACGTTATACAATGAGCAGTTCTTC.

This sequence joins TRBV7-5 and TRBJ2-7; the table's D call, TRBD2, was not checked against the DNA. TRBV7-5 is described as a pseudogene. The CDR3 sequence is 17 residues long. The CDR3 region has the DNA TGTGTCAGAAGCTTGAGAGTCTTAGCGGGGACACACTACGAGCAGTACTTC. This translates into CVRSLRVLAGTHYEQYF.

The CDR3 coding sequence is TGTGCCAGCAGCCAAGGACAGGGACCTTCCGAGCAGTACTTC. As protein: CASSQGQGPSEQYF. V and J are TRBV7-3 and TRBJ2-7; TRBD1 matches at 8 bases. Germline-derived CDR1 and CDR2 are SGHTA and FQGTGA. V trimming: 5 bases; J trimming: 6 bases; junction bases outside the gene matches: 9. This CDR3 spans 14 amino acids.

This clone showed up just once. The CDR3 coding sequence is TGTGCCAGCAGTGGCGCGGATCAGCCCCAGCATTTT. Protein: CASSGADQPQHF. This rearrangement joins TRBV25-1 to TRBJ1-5; D not certain. The CDR3 spans 12 residues. Trimming took 4 bases from V and 5 from J, leaving 6 bases between them. CDR1 MGHDK and CDR2 SYGVNS come from the germline V gene.

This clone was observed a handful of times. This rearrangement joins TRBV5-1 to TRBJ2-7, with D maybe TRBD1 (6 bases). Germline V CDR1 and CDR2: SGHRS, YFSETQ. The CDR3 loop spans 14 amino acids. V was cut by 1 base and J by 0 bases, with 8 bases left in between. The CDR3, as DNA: TGCGCCAGCAGCTTGCGACAGGACTCCTACGAGCAGTACTTC. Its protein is CASSLRQDSYEQYF. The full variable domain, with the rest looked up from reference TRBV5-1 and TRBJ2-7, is KAGVTQTPRYLIKTRGQQVTLSCSPISGHRSVSWYQQTPGQGLQFLFEYFSETQRNKGNFPGRFSGRQFSNSRSEMNVSTLELGDSALYLCASSLRQDSYEQYFGPGTRLTVT.

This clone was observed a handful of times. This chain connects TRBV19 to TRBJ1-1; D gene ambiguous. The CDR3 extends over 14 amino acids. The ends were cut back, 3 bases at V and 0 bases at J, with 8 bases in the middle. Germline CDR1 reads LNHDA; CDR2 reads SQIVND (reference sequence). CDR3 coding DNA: TGTGCCAGTAGTATTTCTATAATGAACACTGAAGCTTTCTTT. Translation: CASSISIMNTEAFF.

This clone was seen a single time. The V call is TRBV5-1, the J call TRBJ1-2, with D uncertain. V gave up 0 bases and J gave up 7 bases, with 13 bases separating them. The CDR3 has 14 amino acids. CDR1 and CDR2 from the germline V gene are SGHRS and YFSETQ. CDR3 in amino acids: CASSLGLEGGGYTF. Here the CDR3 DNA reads TGCGCCAGCAGCTTGGGGCTCGAGGGCGGTGGCTACACCTTC. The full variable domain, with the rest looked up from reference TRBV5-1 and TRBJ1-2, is KAGVTQTPRYLIKTRGQQVTLSCSPISGHRSVSWYQQTPGQGLQFLFEYFSETQRNKGNFPGRFSGRQFSNSRSEMNVSTLELGDSALYLCASSLGLEGGGYTFGSGTRLTVV.

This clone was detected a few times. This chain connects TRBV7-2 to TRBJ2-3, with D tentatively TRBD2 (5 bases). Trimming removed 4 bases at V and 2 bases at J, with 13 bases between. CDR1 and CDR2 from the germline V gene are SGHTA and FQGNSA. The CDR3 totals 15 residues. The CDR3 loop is CASSSKVSATDTQYF. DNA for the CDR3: TGTGCCAGCAGCTCCAAAGTTAGCGCCACAGATACGCAGTATTTT.

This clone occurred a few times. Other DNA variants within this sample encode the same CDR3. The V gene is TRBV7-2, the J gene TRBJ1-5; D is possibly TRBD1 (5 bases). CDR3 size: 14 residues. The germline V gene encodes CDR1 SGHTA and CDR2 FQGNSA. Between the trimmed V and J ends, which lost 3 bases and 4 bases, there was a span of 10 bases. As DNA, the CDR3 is TGTGCCAGCAGCTTTCAGGGAGGGAATCAGCCCCAGCATTTT. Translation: CASSFQGGNQPQHF.

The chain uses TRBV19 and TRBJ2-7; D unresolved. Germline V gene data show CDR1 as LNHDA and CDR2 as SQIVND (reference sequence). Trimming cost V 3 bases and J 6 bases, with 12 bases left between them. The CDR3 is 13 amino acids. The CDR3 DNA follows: TGTGCCAGTAGTATTAAAAGTGAGGTCGAGCAGTACTTC. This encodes CASSIKSEVEQYF.